This TCR beta chain was sequenced in a study of T cells in Graves' hyperthyroidism and ophthalmopathy. Study overall: Prior to any treatment, at the point of initial diagnosis, peripheral blood was collected.

Regions amplified from RNA transcripts were the TCR beta CDR3 regions. TCR CDR3 underwent first-round RT-PCR with the HTBI primer set. TCRdb itself ran the multiplex PCR reads through MiXCR, one entry per CDR3 protein. The sample lists 350,000 to 450,000 distinct CDR3 sequences; approximately 13% were seen once. The TCR sequence derives from a woman in her sixties or seventies with Graves' hyperthyroidism. The specimen sequenced was blood.

In DNA, the CDR3 is TGTGCCAGCAGTCGACAGGCCCATCAGCCCCAGCATTTT. It codes for CASSRQAHQPQHF. V is TRBV12-3 or TRBV12-4 and J is TRBJ1-5; D might be TRBD1 (6 bases). Trimming pared 5 bases from V and 5 bases from J, leaving 10 bases between. CDR3 length equals 13 residues.